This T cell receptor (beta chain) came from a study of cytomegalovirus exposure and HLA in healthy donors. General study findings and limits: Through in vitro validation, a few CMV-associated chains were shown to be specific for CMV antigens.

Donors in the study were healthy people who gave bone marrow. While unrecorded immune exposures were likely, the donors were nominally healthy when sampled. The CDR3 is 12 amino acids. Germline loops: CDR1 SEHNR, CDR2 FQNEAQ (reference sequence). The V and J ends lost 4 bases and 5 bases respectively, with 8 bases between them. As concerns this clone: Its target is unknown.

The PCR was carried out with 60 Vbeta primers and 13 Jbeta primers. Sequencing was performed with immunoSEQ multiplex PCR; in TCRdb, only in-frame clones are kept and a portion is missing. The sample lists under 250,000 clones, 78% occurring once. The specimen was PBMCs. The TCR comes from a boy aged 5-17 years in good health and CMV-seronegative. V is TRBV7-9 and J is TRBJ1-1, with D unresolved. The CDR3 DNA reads TGTGCCAGCAGCTCAACGGGGACTGAAGCTTTCTTT. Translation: CASSSTGTEAFF.